This entry describes one T cell receptor (beta chain). The sample is drawn from a study of OX40 agonist ivuxolimab in advanced cancers. Here immunoSEQ multiplex PCR was the method, and the copy in TCRdb shows in-frame clones only, minus some. The table has approximately 64,000 clones, 88% seen once. Germline V gives CDR1 SGHTA, CDR2 FQGTGA. V was cut by 5 bases and J by 4 bases, with 11 bases left in between. CDR3 size: 13 residues. Source: CD4+ or CD8+ T cells sorted from blood, taken in a trial of the OX40 agonist ivuxolimab. The source is an adult with an advanced solid tumor such as melanoma, head and neck, liver or kidney cancer. The chain combines TRBV7-3 with TRBJ1-1; tentative D call: TRBD1 (5 bases). The CDR3 sequence is CASSQYQGTEAFF. The CDR3 bases are TGTGCCAGCAGCCAATACCAGGGCACTGAAGCTTTCTTT.